This is a list of T cell receptor beta chains from one sample in a study of Graves' ophthalmopathy and Graves' hyperthyroidism. TCRdb redid the calling of the multiplex PCR reads with MiXCR, one entry per CDR3 protein. This sample has just over 600,000 distinct CDR3 sequences, with approximately 22% found just once. Sequenced material: peripheral blood. The receptors stem from a woman between 18 and 30 years old with stable Graves' hyperthyroidism. Some clones in this sample may be carry-over from other donors' samples. Both conserved end residues are part of each CDR3. The order of the fields is J gene, V gene, clone size, D gene, CDR3 protein, CDR3 DNA. A D gene is named only where the DNA matches it firmly. Rows give clone size only sometimes, using once, few, many, or a class for an expanded clone.

J gene: TRBJ1-1
V gene: TRBV12-3/TRBV12-4
clone size: many
D gene: NA
CDR3 protein: CASSRSAEGTEAFF
CDR3 DNA: TGTGCCAGCAGTCGGTCAGCTGAGGGCACTGAAGCTTTCTTT

J gene: TRBJ2-7
V gene: TRBV7-2
clone size: many
D gene: NA
CDR3 protein: CASSLDTYYEQYF
CDR3 DNA: TGTGCCAGCAGCCTCGACACCTACTACGAGCAGTACTTC

J gene: TRBJ1-1
V gene: TRBV4-1
clone size: few
D gene: NA
CDR3 protein: CASSQDMGIGVAFF
CDR3 DNA: TGCGCCAGCAGCCAAGATATGGGGATCGGGGTGGCTTTCTTT

J gene: TRBJ1-1
V gene: TRBV6-5
clone size: many
D gene: NA
CDR3 protein: CASSYLPNTEAFF
CDR3 DNA: TGTGCCAGCAGTTATTTGCCGAACACTGAAGCTTTCTTT

J gene: TRBJ1-1
V gene: TRBV6-2/TRBV6-3
clone size: many
D gene: NA
CDR3 protein: CASDEGGTEAFF
CDR3 DNA: TGTGCCAGCGATGAGGGAGGAACCGAAGCTTTCTTT

J gene: TRBJ1-1
V gene: TRBV27
clone size: NA
D gene: NA
CDR3 protein: CASTQRWYTEAFF
CDR3 DNA: TGTGCCAGCACCCAAAGGTGGTACACTGAAGCTTTCTTT

J gene: TRBJ1-1
V gene: TRBV13
clone size: many
D gene: NA
CDR3 protein: CASSSTGAGRDTEAFF
CDR3 DNA: TGTGCCAGCAGCTCAACGGGTGCAGGGCGGGACACTGAAGCTTTCTTT

J gene: TRBJ1-1
V gene: TRBV7-2
clone size: few
D gene: NA
CDR3 protein: CASSLSRQRHTEAFF
CDR3 DNA: TGTGCCAGCAGCTTAAGTAGACAGAGACACACTGAAGCTTTCTTT

J gene: TRBJ1-1
V gene: TRBV30
clone size: NA
D gene: NA
CDR3 protein: CAWVGYTEAFF
CDR3 DNA: TGTGCCTGGGTGGGGTACACTGAAGCTTTCTTT

J gene: TRBJ1-2
V gene: TRBV12-3/TRBV12-4
clone size: NA
D gene: NA
CDR3 protein: CASSPGRRTLWYGYTF
CDR3 DNA: TGTGCCAGCAGTCCGGGACGGAGGACCCTTTGGTATGGCTACACCTTC

J gene: TRBJ1-1
V gene: TRBV6-5
clone size: many
D gene: NA
CDR3 protein: CASSPTGFTEAFF
CDR3 DNA: TGTGCCAGCAGTCCTACAGGGTTCACTGAAGCTTTCTTT

J gene: TRBJ1-2
V gene: TRBV6-2/TRBV6-3
clone size: many
D gene: NA
CDR3 protein: CASSYVGHYGYTF
CDR3 DNA: TGTGCCAGCAGTTACGTGGGGCACTATGGCTACACCTTC

J gene: TRBJ1-2
V gene: TRBV6-1
clone size: many
D gene: NA
CDR3 protein: CASSEAPGNYGYTF
CDR3 DNA: TGTGCCAGCAGTGAAGCGCCGGGGAACTATGGCTACACCTTC

J gene: TRBJ2-2
V gene: TRBV12-3/TRBV12-4
clone size: many
D gene: NA
CDR3 protein: CASSGGKGTGELFF
CDR3 DNA: TGTGCCAGCAGTGGCGGGAAAGGTACCGGGGAGCTGTTTTTT

J gene: TRBJ2-5
V gene: TRBV9
clone size: many
D gene: TRBD1
CDR3 protein: CASSVGPTGVEAQYF
CDR3 DNA: TGTGCCAGCAGCGTAGGACCAACAGGGGTCGAGGCCCAGTACTTC

J gene: TRBJ1-1
V gene: TRBV4-1
clone size: few
D gene: NA
CDR3 protein: CASSQVLSLNAEAFF
CDR3 DNA: TGCGCCAGCAGCCAAGTACTATCCTTGAACGCTGAAGCTTTCTTT

J gene: TRBJ1-5
V gene: TRBV12-3/TRBV12-4
clone size: NA
D gene: NA
CDR3 protein: CASSLSGTNSNQPQHF
CDR3 DNA: TGTGCCAGCAGTTTAAGCGGGACGAATAGCAATCAGCCCCAGCATTTT

J gene: TRBJ2-7
V gene: TRBV6-1
clone size: many
D gene: NA
CDR3 protein: CASRPIGTSKGIEQYF
CDR3 DNA: TGTGCCAGCAGACCAATTGGGACTTCAAAAGGTATCGAGCAGTACTTC

J gene: TRBJ1-1
V gene: TRBV20-1
clone size: once
D gene: TRBD1
CDR3 protein: CSAELGQFTEAFF
CDR3 DNA: TGCAGTGCCGAACTGGGACAGTTCACTGAAGCTTTCTTT

J gene: TRBJ2-7
V gene: TRBV7-2
clone size: many
D gene: NA
CDR3 protein: CASSLEFRRGGHF
CDR3 DNA: TGTGCCAGCAGCTTAGAGTTTCGGCGGGGAGGCCACTTC

J gene: TRBJ1-2
V gene: TRBV27
clone size: many
D gene: TRBD1
CDR3 protein: CASSFAPGQGRSGYTF
CDR3 DNA: TGTGCCAGCAGTTTTGCCCCGGGACAGGGTAGGAGTGGCTACACCTTC

J gene: TRBJ2-5
V gene: TRBV7-9
clone size: many
D gene: NA
CDR3 protein: CASSLVGDKYF
CDR3 DNA: TGTGCCAGCAGCTTAGTTGGGGACAAGTACTTC

J gene: TRBJ1-1
V gene: TRBV19
clone size: few
D gene: NA
CDR3 protein: CASSTMGPWNTEAFF
CDR3 DNA: TGTGCCAGTAGTACAATGGGACCTTGGAACACTGAAGCTTTCTTT

J gene: TRBJ2-7
V gene: TRBV14
clone size: many
D gene: NA
CDR3 protein: CASSVLGYEQYF
CDR3 DNA: TGTGCCAGCAGCGTTTTAGGGTACGAGCAGTACTTC

J gene: TRBJ2-5
V gene: TRBV20-1
clone size: NA
D gene: TRBD2
CDR3 protein: CSVLQREGLETQYF
CDR3 DNA: TGCAGCGTACTTCAGCGGGAGGGCCTTGAGACCCAGTACTTC

J gene: TRBJ2-2
V gene: TRBV5-1
clone size: many
D gene: NA
CDR3 protein: CASSSRTTGELFF
CDR3 DNA: TGCGCCAGCAGCTCCCGGACCACCGGGGAGCTGTTTTTT

J gene: TRBJ1-1
V gene: TRBV11-2
clone size: many
D gene: TRBD1
CDR3 protein: CASSAEGTENTEAFF
CDR3 DNA: TGTGCCAGCAGCGCGGAGGGGACAGAGAACACTGAAGCTTTCTTT

J gene: TRBJ2-4
V gene: TRBV5-1
clone size: NA
D gene: TRBD1
CDR3 protein: CASSSRQGLAKNIQYF
CDR3 DNA: TGCGCCAGCAGCTCACGACAGGGGCTAGCCAAAAACATTCAGTACTTC

J gene: TRBJ2-7
V gene: TRBV6-1
clone size: many
D gene: NA
CDR3 protein: CASSEGSEYEQYF
CDR3 DNA: TGTGCCAGCAGTGAAGGTTCGGAGTACGAGCAGTACTTC